This TCR beta chain was sequenced in a study of blood T cell repertoires in COVID-19. For the study at large: The study drew acute and convalescent COVID-19 samples from the United States, Italy and Spain. Sample material is recorded as cDNA or gDNA derived from T cells, B-cell-depleted T cells, or PBMCs.

Germline V gives CDR1 LGHNA, CDR2 YNFKEQ. The CDR3 length is 17 residues. The ends were cut back, 0 bases at V and 3 bases at J, with 15 bases in the middle. Source study methods: Estimates of nucleated cell counts were drawn from the amplification of reference gene primers. Repertoires were generated with immunoSEQ multiplex PCR, while TCRdb's copy carries only in-frame clones and drops some. The V and J calls and clone size are taken from that table; D and trimming were inferred from the DNA. The repertoire includes 10,000 to 15,000 clones, over 75% of them detected once, and approximately 31% sits in the top ten.

This sequence originates from a human donor in a cohort sampled during active COVID-19. The chain is built from TRBV4-2 and TRBJ1-3; weak D call: TRBD1 (5 bases). The sequencing input was peripheral blood. In DNA form, the CDR3 reads TGTGCCAGCAGCCAAGATGTTCGGGGGAGAGGTGGAAACACCATATATTTT. Amino acid sequence: CASSQDVRGRGGNTIYF.